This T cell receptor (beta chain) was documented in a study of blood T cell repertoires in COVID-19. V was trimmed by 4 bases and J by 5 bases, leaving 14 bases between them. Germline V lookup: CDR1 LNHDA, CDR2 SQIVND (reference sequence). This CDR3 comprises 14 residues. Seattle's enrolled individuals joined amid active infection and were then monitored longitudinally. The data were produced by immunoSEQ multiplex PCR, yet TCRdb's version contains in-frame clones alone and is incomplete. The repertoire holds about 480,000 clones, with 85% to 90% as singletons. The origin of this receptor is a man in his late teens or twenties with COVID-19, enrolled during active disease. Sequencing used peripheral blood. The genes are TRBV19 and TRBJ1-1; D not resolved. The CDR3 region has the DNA TGTGCCAGTAGTAGGGAAGGGAGGCGAACTGAAGCTTTCTTT. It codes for CASSREGRRTEAFF.